The clone carrying this TCR beta chain was detected many times. Coverage ceases 3 residues before the CDR3 finishes, and the germline J gene fills in the end. Data came from immunoSEQ multiplex PCR; TCRdb stores just in-frame clones and leaves some out. This sample carries around 57,000 clones, none of them present only once. These data come from a study of T cell clonality in common variable immunodeficiency. Germline loops: CDR1 SGHTA, CDR2 FQGNSA. The CDR3 totals 15 residues. Trimming removed 5 bases at V and 6 bases at J, with 17 bases between. The TCR sequence derives from a person aged 18-70 years in good health. Sequencing was carried out using peripheral blood mononuclear cells. The chain combines TRBV7-2 with TRBJ1-5, with TRBD1 as a possible D gene (5 bases). CDR3 loop: CASSLQGADPQPQHF. The DNA read from the CDR3 is TGTGCCAGCAGCCTCCAGGGCGCCGACCCTCAGCCC.